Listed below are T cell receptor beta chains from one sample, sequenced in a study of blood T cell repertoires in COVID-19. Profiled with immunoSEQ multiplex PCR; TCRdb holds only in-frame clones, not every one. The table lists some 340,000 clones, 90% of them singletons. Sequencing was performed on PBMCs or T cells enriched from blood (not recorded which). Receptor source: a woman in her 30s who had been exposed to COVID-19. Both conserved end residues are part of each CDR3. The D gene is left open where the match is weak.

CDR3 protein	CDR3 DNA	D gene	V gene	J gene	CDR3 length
CASSLFVQETQYF	TGTGCCAGCAGCCTCTTTGTCCAAGAGACCCAGTACTTC	NA	TRBV7-2	TRBJ2-5	13
CASKAGRETQYF	TGTGCCAGTAAGGCGGGACGGGAGACGCAGTATTTT	NA	TRBV19	TRBJ2-3	12
CASNHLAGGDYNEQFF	TGCGCCAGCAACCATCTAGCGGGGGGCGATTACAATGAGCAGTTCTTC	TRBD2	TRBV23-1	TRBJ2-1	16
CASSRTALKNTEAFF	TGTGCCAGCAGTCGTACAGCACTCAAGAACACTGAAGCTTTCTTT	NA	TRBV6-5	TRBJ1-1	15
CASGGVAGGTDTQYF	TGTGCCAGCGGAGGAGTAGCGGGGGGAACAGATACGCAGTATTTT	TRBD2	TRBV6-5	TRBJ2-3	15
CASSSGQGRKLFF	TGTGCCAGCAGCTCCGGACAGGGAAGAAAACTGTTTTTT	TRBD1	TRBV5-5	TRBJ1-4	13
CASNSGGSRTDTQYF	TGTGCCAGTAATAGCGGGGGGTCGCGCACAGATACGCAGTATTTT	TRBD2	TRBV19	TRBJ2-3	15
CASSVGDRENEKLFF	TGTGCCAGCAGCGTGGGGGACAGGGAGAATGAAAAACTGTTTTTT	TRBD1	TRBV9	TRBJ1-4	15
CASSPLSIAVVGGNYGYTF	TGTGCCAGCAGTCCTCTATCCATAGCGGTCGTGGGGGGTAACTATGGCTACACCTTC	NA	TRBV27	TRBJ1-2	19
CASSQDIGRWTTQETQYF	TGTGCCAGCAGCCAAGATATCGGGAGGTGGACAACCCAAGAGACCCAGTACTTC	TRBD2	TRBV3-1/TRBV3-2	TRBJ2-5	18
CASSLERGGVHYNEQFF	TGTGCCAGCAGCTTGGAGCGAGGGGGGGTCCACTACAATGAGCAGTTCTTC	NA	TRBV5-8	TRBJ2-1	17
CASSHTPGQGNREQYF	TGCGCCAGCAGCCATACCCCGGGACAGGGAAATCGCGAGCAGTACTTC	TRBD1	TRBV4-1	TRBJ2-7	16
CASSYEGQGYYGYTF	TGTGCCAGCAGTTACGAGGGACAGGGCTACTATGGCTACACCTTC	TRBD1	TRBV6-5	TRBJ1-2	15
CASSLIAGRSISNTGELFF	TGCGCCAGCAGCTTGATAGCGGGGCGCTCTATATCGAACACCGGGGAGCTGTTTTTT	TRBD2	TRBV5-1	TRBJ2-2	19
CASSQENRLNTEAFF	TGCGCCAGCAGCCAAGAGAACAGGCTGAACACTGAAGCTTTCTTT	NA	TRBV4-1	TRBJ1-1	15
CASSLSWSNRHEQYF	TGTGCCAGCAGTTTATCGTGGAGCAACAGGCACGAGCAGTACTTC	NA	TRBV27	TRBJ2-7	15
CASSLKVQGANTEAFF	TGTGCCAGCAGCTTGAAGGTCCAGGGGGCGAACACTGAAGCTTTCTTT	TRBD1	TRBV7-2	TRBJ1-1	16
CASSSFWGDHGYTF	TGTGCCAGCAGCTCCTTCTGGGGGGATCATGGCTACACCTTC	NA	TRBV7-3	TRBJ1-2	14
CASGLSDYGYTF	TGTGCCAGCGGTTTATCAGACTATGGCTACACCTTC	NA	TRBV7-9	TRBJ1-2	12
CASSYDRISNTIYF	TGTGCCAGCAGTTACGACAGGATCTCAAACACCATATATTTT	NA	TRBV6-5	TRBJ1-3	14